The 25 T cell receptor beta chains below come from one sample, sequenced in a study of shared clonotypes between healthy human individuals. The data were produced by immunoSEQ multiplex PCR, yet TCRdb's version contains in-frame clones alone and is incomplete. The data hold 300,000 to 350,000 clones, with over 70% observed a single time. The source material was memory CD4+ T cells sorted from blood. The subset was: CD45RA-negative fraction. The receptors originated from a man aged 25-45 years in good health.

This chain links TRBV9 with TRBJ2-3; the match to TRBD2 covers 8 bases. This CDR3 is built from 17 residues. The germline gives CDR1 SGDLS, CDR2 YYNGEE. Trimming at V came to 1 base and at J to 6 bases, leaving 13 bases not matched to a gene. CDR3 coding DNA: TGTGCCAGCAGCGTATCACCTCCAGCGGGAGCTTCCGATACGCAGTATTTT. Amino acids: CASSVSPPAGASDTQYF.

The gene calls are TRBV5-1 and TRBJ2-7, with 8 bases matching TRBD1. This CDR3 contains 15 residues. J lost 3 bases, V lost 4 bases, and 9 bases had no gene match. Germline V gene lookup returns CDR1 SGHRS and CDR2 YFSETQ. The chain's CDR3 is CASSPLTGENYEQYF. CDR3 nucleotide sequence: TGCGCCAGCAGCCCCTTGACAGGGGAGAACTACGAGCAGTACTTC.

This clone occurred a few times. Mismatch with germline at one junction end may stem from a read error. V is TRBV2 and J is TRBJ2-7; 7 bases are a match to TRBD1. From germline, CDR1 is SNHLY and CDR2 FYNNEI. The CDR3 is 14 residues long. In DNA form, the CDR3 reads TGTGCCAGCAGTCTAAAAACAATTCCGGGACAGCCACCGTTC. Protein: CASSLKTIPGQPPF.

The CDR3 is CASSLGGPLPNGYTF. The CDR3 DNA is TGTGCCAGCAGCTTGGGAGGGCCGCTCCCCAATGGCTACACCTTC. The rearrangement joins TRBV5-8 to TRBJ1-2; D remains unclear. The CDR3 is 15 residues long. Per the germline V gene, CDR1 is SGHTS and CDR2 is YDEGEE. The V end lost 0 bases, the J end lost 6 bases, and 15 bases lay between the germline ends. The full variable domain, rest sourced from reference TRBV5-8 and TRBJ1-2, is EAGVTQSPTHLIKTRGQQATLRCSPISGHTSVYWYQQALGLGLQFLLWYDEGEERNRGNFPPRFSGRQFPNYSSELNVNALELEDSALYLCASSLGGPLPNGYTFGSGTRLTVV.

The chain has TRBV5-1 and TRBJ2-5; 12 bases are a match to TRBD1. The junction had 6 bases not matched to a gene; V was cut back by 4 bases and J by 5 bases. The CDR3 covers 15 residues. Germline-derived CDR1 and CDR2 are SGHRS and YFSETQ. The chain's CDR3 is CASSGRDRGLETQYF. CDR3 in DNA: TGCGCCAGCAGCGGACGGGACAGGGGGCTGGAGACCCAGTACTTC.

This clone has more than one count but fewer than ten. The V and J genes are TRBV18 and TRBJ2-3, with 10 bases that match TRBD1. V shed 1 base and J 3 bases; nucleotides not matched to a gene: 7. Germline V gene data show CDR1 as KGHSH and CDR2 as LQKENI. The CDR3 sequence is 17 residues long. The CDR3 here is CASSPLVRTGGTDTQYF. The CDR3 region has the DNA TGTGCCAGCTCACCACTGGTGAGGACAGGGGGGACAGATACGCAGTATTTT.

The rearrangement joins TRBV10-2 to TRBJ2-1; 11 bases align to TRBD2. The germline V gene encodes CDR1 WSHSY and CDR2 SAAADI. The CDR3 contains 15 residues. Trimming at V came to 4 bases and at J to 1 base, leaving 0 bases not matched to a gene. CDR3 in amino acids: CASSGLAGSYNEQFF. Here the CDR3 DNA reads TGCGCCAGCAGTGGACTAGCGGGATCCTACAATGAGCAGTTCTTC.

This clone was seen just once. The chain links TRBV28 to TRBJ2-7, with 9 bases aligning to TRBD1. The CDR3 length is 15 residues. Germline V CDR1 and CDR2: MDHEN, SYDVKM. V dropped 6 bases and J dropped 4; count of bases not matched to a gene: 10. In DNA, the CDR3 is TGTGCCAGCAGAACCGGGACAGGGCCGAATTACGAGCAGTACTTC. Its translation: CASRTGTGPNYEQYF.

The chain recombines TRBV7-8 with TRBJ2-5, with D perhaps TRBD1 or TRBD2 (5 bases each). Germline V gene sequence: CDR1 SGHVS, CDR2 FQNEAQ. V lost 4 bases, J lost 1 base, and 16 bases lay in between. The length of the CDR3 is 16 residues. CDR3 loop: CASSSRIRGFQETQYF. In DNA form, the CDR3 reads TGTGCCAGCAGCTCACGTATCCGGGGCTTCCAAGAGACCCAGTACTTC.

CDR3 DNA sequence: TGTGCCAGTAGAAAGGTTGGACAGGAGACCTACGAGCAGTACTTC. Protein sequence: CASRKVGQETYEQYF. The chain joins TRBV19 to TRBJ2-7, with 7 bases matching TRBD1. Trimming cost V 6 bases and J 2 bases; bases outside gene matches: 10. The CDR3 is made up of 15 amino acids. Germline lookup yields CDR1 LNHDA and CDR2 SQIVND (reference sequence).

CDR3 in DNA: TGTGCCAGCTCACCACGGTTATCCCAGGAGACCCAGTACTTC. Translating gives CASSPRLSQETQYF. V usage is TRBV18 and J usage is TRBJ2-5; D is unresolved. The CDR3 is made up of 14 amino acids. Trimming took 1 base from V and 5 from J, leaving 11 bases between them. CDR1 and CDR2 (germline): KGHSH, LQKENI.

The chain has TRBV28 and TRBJ2-1; perhaps TRBD1 as D (6 bases). Germline lookup yields CDR1 MDHEN and CDR2 SYDVKM. V was clipped by 6 bases and J by 10 bases, with 19 bases between them. CDR3 length: 14 amino acids. In nucleotides, the CDR3 is TGTGCCAGCAGACCCCTAAACAGGGTTCGGGAGCAGTTCTTC. Protein: CASRPLNRVREQFF.

This clone appeared many times. This chain links TRBV28 with TRBJ1-3; no reliable D call. Germline-derived CDR1 and CDR2 are MDHEN and SYDVKM. The length of the CDR3 is 14 residues. Trimming removed 10 bases from V and 2 bases from J, with 15 bases in between. CDR3 amino acids: CAITEARTGNTIYF. The CDR3 nucleotides read TGTGCCATTACCGAAGCTCGGACTGGAAACACCATATATTTT.

V usage is TRBV9 and J usage is TRBJ1-3; 9 nucleotides agree with TRBD1. Germline V gives CDR1 SGDLS, CDR2 YYNGEE. With V trimmed by 0 bases and J by 7 bases, 5 bases remained unmatched. This CDR3 contains 15 residues. The CDR3 sequence is CASSVGNRGHNTIYF. CDR3 in DNA: TGTGCCAGCAGCGTAGGAAACAGGGGGCACAACACCATATATTTT.

This chain joins TRBV30 and TRBJ1-2, with D possibly being TRBD1 (6 bases). V gave up 0 bases and J gave up 1 base, with 12 bases separating them. The CDR3 is 15 amino acids. Germline loops: CDR1 GTSNPN, CDR2 SVGIG (reference sequence). The CDR3, as DNA: TGTGCCTGGAGTGTGGGGGGCGCGGGTAACTATGGCTACACCTTC. Translating gives CAWSVGGAGNYGYTF.

In DNA, the CDR3 is TGTGCCAGCGGACACAATCAGCCCCAGCATTTT. Its protein product is CASGHNQPQHF. The chain couples TRBV2 to TRBJ1-5; perhaps TRBD1 as D (5 bases). There are 11 residues in the CDR3. Germline V gene data show CDR1 as SNHLY and CDR2 as FYNNEI. Trimming took off 8 bases at V and 3 bases at J, with 5 bases between the two ends.

The chain employs TRBV15 and TRBJ1-5; no firm D call. The CDR3 is 16 residues long. V lost 0 bases to trimming and J lost 4 bases, with 13 bases between them. The germline V gene has CDR1 LNHNV and CDR2 YYDKDF (reference sequence). CDR3 in amino acids: CATSRDSTVRNQPQHF. The CDR3 nucleotides are TGTGCCACCAGCAGAGATTCCACGGTCCGGAATCAGCCCCAGCATTTT.

The chain recombines TRBV5-6 with TRBJ2-5; D not resolved. Per the germline V gene, CDR1 is SGHDT and CDR2 is YYEEEE. V shed 5 bases and J shed 3 bases, with 11 bases lying between them. The CDR3 has 13 residues. The DNA of the CDR3 is TGTGCCAGCAGACAGTATCCCGAAGAGACCCAGTACTTC. Protein product: CASRQYPEETQYF. The full variable domain, completed using reference TRBV5-6 and TRBJ2-5, is DAGVTQSPTHLIKTRGQQVTLRCSPKSGHDTVSWYQQALGQGPQFIFQYYEEEERQRGNFPDRFSGHQFPNYSSELNVNALLLGDSALYLCASRQYPEETQYFGPGTRLLVL.

J is TRBJ2-2 and V is TRBV5-4; 7 bases agree with TRBD2. Germline V gives CDR1 SGHNT, CDR2 YYREEE (reference sequence). V shed 1 base, J shed 6 bases, and the junction held 6 bases outside the gene matches. The CDR3 consists of 15 residues. The CDR3 region is CASSLTGGWAGELFF. CDR3 DNA: TGTGCCAGCAGCTTGACGGGAGGTTGGGCCGGGGAGCTGTTTTTT.

This clone occurred a few times. The chain carries TRBV7-6 and TRBJ2-1; the D is unclear. The CDR3 extends over 14 amino acids. Trimming removed 5 bases at V and 8 bases at J, with 16 bases between. CDR1 is SGHVS, CDR2 FNYEAQ, per germline. CDR3 region: CASSKDLVVYEQFF. The CDR3 DNA is TGTGCCAGCAGCAAGGACCTAGTTGTCTATGAGCAGTTCTTC.

This sequence joins TRBV6-4 and TRBJ1-2; 8 nucleotides agree with TRBD1. CDR1 is MRHNA and CDR2 is SNTAGT in the germline V gene. V was clipped by 5 bases and J by 6 bases; unmatched bases: 8. CDR3 size: 14 residues. CDR3 nucleotide sequence: TGTGCCAGCAGTTTAGATACAGGGGGGCATGGCTACACCTTC. The encoded protein is CASSLDTGGHGYTF.

The chain carries TRBV27 and TRBJ1-1; D not resolved. The CDR3 length is 13 residues. Germline V gene data show CDR1 as MNHEY and CDR2 as SMNVEV (reference sequence). Trimming stripped 5 bases from V and 3 bases from J, with 10 bases between. CDR3 region: CASSRPPHTEAFF. In nucleotides, the CDR3 is TGTGCCAGCAGTAGGCCACCCCACACTGAAGCTTTCTTT.

Concerning this clone: The junction shows a germline mismatch at one end, possibly a read error. This sequence joins TRBV5-1 and TRBJ2-2; D is undetermined. CDR3 length: 13 residues. Germline CDR1 is SGHRS and CDR2 is YFSETQ. This CDR3 is CASSLANAGELFF. Written as DNA, the CDR3 is TGCGCCAGCAGCTTGGCGAACGCCGGGGAGCTGTTTTTT.

The CDR3 is CSVDGGSGTDTQYF. CDR3 nucleotide sequence: TGCAGCGTTGACGGGGGGAGCGGCACAGATACGCAGTATTTT. V usage is TRBV29-1 and J usage is TRBJ2-3, with TRBD2 identical over 7 bases. CDR3 size: 14 residues. V was pared by 3 bases and J by 1 base, with 4 bases of the junction left unmatched. Germline V lookup: CDR1 SQVTM, CDR2 ANQGSEA.

In this sample, this clone turned up once. The chain is built from TRBV11-3 and TRBJ2-3, with D perhaps matching TRBD1 (6 bases). From germline, CDR1 is SGHNT and CDR2 YENEEA. Trimming cost V 5 bases and J 2 bases, with 11 bases left between them. The CDR3 is 14 amino acids. The CDR3: CASSLGHPTDTQYF. DNA for the CDR3: TGTGCCAGCAGCCTGGGACATCCCACAGATACGCAGTATTTT.